The clone carrying this T cell receptor beta chain was counted many times. Its specificity is unknown. The data belong to a study of T cells in Graves' hyperthyroidism and ophthalmopathy. Overall study context: Peripheral blood was obtained at initial diagnosis, preceding any treatment.

The CDR3 is 16 amino acids. The ends lost 6 bases at V and 8 bases at J; junction bases unmatched: 12. CDR1 MNHEY and CDR2 SMNVEV come from the germline V gene (reference sequence). Findings and limits, study-wide: In the blood, most expanded thyroid clonotypes above 0.001 appeared as well.

Ophthalmopathy patients had moderate-to-severe active disease, CAS ≥3, NOSPECS ≥4, and disease duration under 3 months. The study left out patients who had uncontrolled infection, other autoimmune disease, pregnancy or lactation. There were TCR beta CDR3 regions amplified from RNA transcripts. TCR CDR3 underwent first-round RT-PCR with the HTBI primer set. MiXCR, run by TCRdb on the multiplex PCR reads, gives a single entry per CDR3 protein. The table includes 200,000 to 300,000 distinct CDR3 sequences, approximately 16% detected once. The rearrangement uses TRBV27 and TRBJ2-1; TRBD2 aligns across 11 bases. The sequencing sample was made of blood. The receptor was derived from a woman between 18 and 30 years old with Graves' ophthalmopathy. CDR3 region: CASRFEISGGADEQFF. The CDR3, as DNA: TGTGCCAGCAGATTTGAAATTAGCGGGGGGGCGGATGAGCAGTTCTTC.